The entry below describes one T cell receptor (beta chain). Its antigen remains unknown. Using RNA transcripts as the source, TCR beta CDR3 regions were amplified. HTBI primers were employed in a first-round RT-PCR of the TCR CDR3. TCRdb re-derived calls from the multiplex PCR reads in MiXCR, one entry per CDR3 protein. The profile shows a few hundred thousand distinct CDR3 sequences, roughly 15% of them singletons. This record comes from a study of T cells in Graves' hyperthyroidism and ophthalmopathy. Trimming left V 6 bases short and J 5 bases short, with 19 bases between. The CDR3 is 15 residues long. Germline values: CDR1 SGHTA, CDR2 FQGNSA. Study-wide points: Prediction of ophthalmopathy progression came a median around 6 months pre-onset. Expanded thyroid clonotypes (above 0.001) were mostly also found in blood. In the analysis, a 13 V-J model separated ophthalmopathy from stable hyperthyroidism.

It was 8.5 to 10 ml of fresh peripheral blood that supplied the PBMCs. The specimen was blood. The rearrangement links TRBV7-2 to TRBJ2-5; D perhaps matches TRBD2 (5 bases). This TCR derives from a woman in her 40s with Graves' ophthalmopathy. CDR3 bases: TGTGCCAGCAGGCCACCCCCGACTACCTCGGAGACCCAGTACTTC. Translated: CASRPPPTTSETQYF.